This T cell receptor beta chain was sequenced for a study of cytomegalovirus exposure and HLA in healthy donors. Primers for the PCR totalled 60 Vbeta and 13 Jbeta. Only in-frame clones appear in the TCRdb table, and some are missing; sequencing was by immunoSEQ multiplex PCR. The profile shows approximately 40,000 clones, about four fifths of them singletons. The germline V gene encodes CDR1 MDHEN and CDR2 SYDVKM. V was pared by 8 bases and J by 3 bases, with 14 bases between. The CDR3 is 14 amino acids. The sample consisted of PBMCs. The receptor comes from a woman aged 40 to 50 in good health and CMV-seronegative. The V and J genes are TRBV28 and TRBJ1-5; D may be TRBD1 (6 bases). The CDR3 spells CASVLQGSNQPQHF. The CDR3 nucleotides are TGTGCCAGCGTCTTACAGGGATCCAATCAGCCCCAGCATTTT.